This is a list of T cell receptor beta chains from one sample in a study of T cell repertoires in aging, cancer and after chemotherapy. MiXCR, run by TCRdb on the multiplex PCR reads, gives a single entry per CDR3 protein. The sample shows around 8,900 distinct CDR3 sequences, 25% to 35% of them seen only once. What was sequenced was blood. All receptors come from a human donor in good health. Both conserved end residues are part of each CDR3. A D gene is named only where the DNA matches it firmly. The listing skips clone size in some rows; elsewhere it reads once, few, many or a size class.

>TRBJ1-5|TRBV19|.|18|TRBD1
CASTPTQGGRGRSQPQHF
TGTGCCAGTACCCCGACGCAGGGGGGCCGGGGCCGCAGTCAGCCCCAGCATTTT
>TRBJ2-2|TRBV4-2|few|17|TRBD2
CASSQGLAGSLGGELFF
TGTGCCAGCAGCCAAGGACTAGCGGGGTCGCTCGGCGGGGAGCTGTTTTTT
>TRBJ1-1|TRBV27|few|18|.
CASSSFAPGRIGITEAFF
TGTGCCAGCAGTTCGTTCGCTCCAGGGAGGATCGGGATCACTGAAGCTTTCTTT
>TRBJ2-5|TRBV19|.|17|TRBD2
CASSPGLAGEYQETQYF
TGTGCCAGTAGCCCGGGACTAGCGGGGGAGTACCAAGAGACCCAGTACTTC
>TRBJ2-1|TRBV18|.|12|.
CASSLTGREQFF
TGTGCCAGCTCACTAACGGGCAGGGAGCAGTTCTTC
>TRBJ2-2|TRBV12-3/TRBV12-4|.|16|.
CASSFSTNRVPGELFF
TGTGCCAGCAGTTTCTCAACTAACAGGGTCCCCGGGGAGCTGTTTTTT
>TRBJ1-3|TRBV19|few|12|.
CASSIRENTIYF
TGTGCCAGTAGTATAAGAGAAAACACCATATATTTT
>TRBJ2-3|TRBV12-3/TRBV12-4|.|15|.
CASRGRWGGTDTQYF
TGTGCCAGCAGGGGCAGGTGGGGTGGGACAGATACGCAGTATTTT
>TRBJ1-2|TRBV27|.|14|.
CASSSRQAYYGYTF
TGTGCCAGCAGTTCTCGACAGGCTTACTATGGCTACACCTTC
>TRBJ2-3|TRBV7-9|few|15|.
CASRPGLSYTDTQYF
TGTGCCAGCAGGCCGGGACTCTCCTACACAGATACGCAGTATTTT
>TRBJ2-5|TRBV7-4|.|15|.
CASSPPFRRGETQYF
TGTGCCAGCAGCCCCCCTTTCCGCAGGGGAGAGACCCAGTACTTC
>TRBJ2-1|TRBV5-1|few|16|.
CASSVALGGSYNEQFF
TGCGCCAGCAGCGTCGCTCTCGGGGGCTCCTACAATGAGCAGTTCTTC
>TRBJ2-7|TRBV4-3|few|14|.
CASSQDVSAGEQYF
TGCGCCAGCAGCCAAGACGTGTCGGCGGGCGAGCAGTACTTC
>TRBJ2-1|TRBV6-2/TRBV6-3|.|14|TRBD2
CASSTGLANNEQFF
TGTGCCAGCAGTACGGGACTAGCCAACAATGAGCAGTTCTTC
>TRBJ2-7|TRBV14|.|16|TRBD2
CASSPRLAGGLYEQYF
TGTGCCAGCAGCCCACGACTAGCGGGGGGTCTCTACGAGCAGTACTTC
>TRBJ2-5|TRBV6-5|few|13|.
CASSLGGLEHRNF
TGTGCCAGCAGTTTGGGGGGGCTTGAGCACCGAAACTTC
>TRBJ2-5|TRBV4-3|once|16|TRBD2
CASSPRVAGSQETQYF
TGCGCCAGCAGCCCCCGGGTAGCGGGGTCACAAGAGACCCAGTACTTC
>TRBJ1-5|TRBV18|.|18|.
CASSPRDGGGYSNQPQHF
TGTGCCAGCTCACCCCGCGACGGGGGCGGGTATAGCAATCAGCCCCAGCATTTT
>TRBJ1-5|TRBV6-2/TRBV6-3|.|14|.
CASSYSGGRQPQHF
TGTGCCAGCAGTTACTCTGGGGGGCGTCAGCCCCAGCATTTT
>TRBJ2-1|TRBV30|medium-sized|14|.
CAWSVTAGYDEQFF
TGTGCCTGGAGTGTAACGGCAGGGTACGATGAGCAGTTCTTC
>TRBJ1-6|TRBV6-9|.|14|.
CARRRQERNSPLHF
TGTGCCAGGCGCCGACAGGAGAGAAATTCACCCCTCCACTTT
>TRBJ2-1|TRBV30|.|14|TRBD1
CACSRDRGYNEQFF
TGTGCCTGCTCTCGGGACAGGGGGTACAATGAGCAGTTCTTC
>TRBJ1-1|TRBV30|.|16|.
CAWSTTIGLMNTEAFF
TGTGCCTGGAGTACAACCATCGGGCTAATGAACACTGAAGCTTTCTTT
>TRBJ1-5|TRBV5-4|.|14|TRBD1
CASSIGQGGQPQHF
TGTGCCAGCAGCATCGGACAGGGAGGCCAGCCCCAGCATTTT
>TRBJ1-2|TRBV6-6|few|14|.
CASSYYRANYGYTF
TGTGCCAGCAGTTATTACAGGGCTAACTATGGCTACACCTTC
>TRBJ2-1|TRBV19|.|15|.
CASGGISGSYNEQFF
TGTGCCAGTGGGGGTATCTCGGGCTCCTACAATGAGCAGTTCTTC
>TRBJ2-3|TRBV11-1|medium-sized|14|.
CASSLPAGAHPQYF
TGTGCCAGCAGCTTACCGGCGGGGGCCCATCCGCAGTATTTT
>TRBJ1-2|TRBV6-4|.|14|.
CASSDSTGSLGYTF
TGTGCCAGCAGTGACTCAACCGGGAGCCTGGGCTACACCTTC
>TRBJ2-1|TRBV15|medium-sized|16|.
CATSRDRGSSYNEQFF
TGTGCCACCAGCAGAGATCGCGGAAGCTCCTACAATGAGCAGTTCTTC
>TRBJ2-1|TRBV24-1|.|16|.
CATSDPGASSYNEQFF
TGTGCCACCAGTGACCCTGGGGCGAGCTCCTACAATGAGCAGTTCTTC